One and the same sample provided the 8 T cell receptor beta chains below, sequenced in a study of blood T cell repertoires in COVID-19. The protocol was immunoSEQ multiplex PCR, while the TCRdb copy is restricted to in-frame clones and leaves out a portion. Counted here are about 330,000 clones, more than 75% occurring once; the ten biggest clones make up about 5.2%. The sequenced material came from PBMCs or T cells enriched from blood (not recorded which). These receptors came from a woman aged 25 to 39 who had recovered from COVID-19.

This clone has just one count. The chain combines TRBV6-1 with TRBJ1-2; TRBD1 aligns across 7 bases. CDR3 length equals 15 residues. Germline V gene lookup returns CDR1 MNHNS and CDR2 SASEGT. Trimming cost V 0 bases and J 8 bases; bases outside gene matches: 9. The CDR3 here is CASSEAGGQSGGYTF. CDR3 DNA: TGTGCCAGCAGTGAAGCAGGGGGACAGTCAGGAGGCTACACCTTC.

This clone was seen more than once but under ten times. The rearrangement joins TRBV14 to TRBJ1-4, with a tentative D call TRBD1 (5 bases). Trimming cost V 0 bases and J 7 bases, with 15 bases left between them. The CDR3 is 16 amino acids. Germline V gene lookup returns CDR1 SGHDN and CDR2 FVKESK. In nucleotides, the CDR3 is TGTGCCAGCAGCCAAGAACTGGGAGGGGATGGTGAAAAACTGTTTTTT. It codes for CASSQELGGDGEKLFF. Drawing the rest from reference TRBV14 and TRBJ1-4, the complete variable domain is EAGVTQFPSHSVIEKGQTVTLRCDPISGHDNLYWYRRVMGKEIKFLLHFVKESKQDESGMPNNRFLAERTGGTYSTLKVQPAELEDSGVYFCASSQELGGDGEKLFFGSGTQLSVL.

The chain recombines TRBV5-6 with TRBJ1-2; TRBD1 agrees at 7 bases. The V and J ends lost 4 bases and 6 bases, in that order; junction bases with no gene match: 6. The CDR3 covers 13 residues. Germline V gene lookup returns CDR1 SGHDT and CDR2 YYEEEE. The CDR3 protein is CASSMDRKNGYTF. CDR3 sequence (DNA): TGTGCCAGCAGCATGGACAGGAAAAATGGCTACACCTTC.

The chain uses TRBV2 and TRBJ1-5; TRBD1 agrees at 8 bases. Germline V gene sequence: CDR1 SNHLY, CDR2 FYNNEI. The CDR3 totals 14 residues. Unmatched junction bases numbered 7, after V lost 6 bases and J lost 6 bases. The CDR3 protein is CASRQGVPTQPQHF. In DNA, the CDR3 is TGTGCCAGCAGACAGGGGGTCCCTACTCAGCCCCAGCATTTT.

This chain links TRBV29-1 with TRBJ2-7; D perhaps matches TRBD2 (5 bases). The CDR3 spans 13 residues. Germline V gene lookup returns CDR1 SQVTM and CDR2 ANQGSEA. CDR3: CSYAGVSLHEQYF. The CDR3 DNA follows: TGCAGTTATGCCGGGGTAAGCCTCCACGAGCAGTACTTC.

The gene calls are TRBV5-4 and TRBJ2-3, with D tentatively TRBD2 (6 bases). The germline CDR1 and CDR2 sequences are SGHNT and YYREEE (reference sequence). The CDR3 sequence is 16 residues long. Trimming pared 4 bases from V and 6 bases from J, leaving 21 bases between. DNA for the CDR3: TGTGCCAGCAGCCCCGGACCGGGCGGGGTGACGGATACGCAGTATTTT. Its translation: CASSPGPGGVTDTQYF.

The chain uses TRBV27 and TRBJ1-1; 10 positions match TRBD1. This CDR3 is built from 15 residues. Looked up from germline, CDR1 is MNHEY and CDR2 is SMNVEV (reference sequence). The V gene end was trimmed by 5 bases and the J gene end by 5 bases; junction bases not matched to a gene: 8. This CDR3 is CASSADRGWGTEAFF. The CDR3 bases are TGTGCCAGCAGTGCGGACAGGGGGTGGGGGACTGAAGCTTTCTTT.

The chain links TRBV11-3 to TRBJ1-5, with no clear D. This CDR3 comprises 14 residues. CDR1 and CDR2 (germline): SGHNT, YENEEA. Trimming stripped 7 bases from V and 0 bases from J, with 10 bases between. CDR3 loop: CASTPRYSNQPQHF. The CDR3 region has the DNA TGTGCCAGCACTCCCCGGTATAGCAATCAGCCCCAGCATTTT.